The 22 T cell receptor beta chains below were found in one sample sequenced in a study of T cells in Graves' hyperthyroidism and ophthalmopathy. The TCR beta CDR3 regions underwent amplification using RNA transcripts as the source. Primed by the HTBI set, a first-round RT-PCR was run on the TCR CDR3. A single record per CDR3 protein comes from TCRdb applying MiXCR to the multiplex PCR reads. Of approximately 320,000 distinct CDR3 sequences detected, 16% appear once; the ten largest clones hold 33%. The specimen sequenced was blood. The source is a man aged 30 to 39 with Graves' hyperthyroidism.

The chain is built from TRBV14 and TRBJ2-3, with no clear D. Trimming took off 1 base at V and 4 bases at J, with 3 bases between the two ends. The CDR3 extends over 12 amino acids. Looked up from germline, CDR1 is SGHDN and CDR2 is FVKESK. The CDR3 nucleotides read TGTGCCAGCAGCCAAGCACCAGATACGCAGTATTTT. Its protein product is CASSQAPDTQYF.

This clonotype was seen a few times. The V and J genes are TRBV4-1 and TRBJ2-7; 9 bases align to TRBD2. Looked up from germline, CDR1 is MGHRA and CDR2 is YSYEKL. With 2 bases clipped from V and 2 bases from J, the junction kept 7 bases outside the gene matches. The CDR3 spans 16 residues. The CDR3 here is CASSQMYQRGAYEQYF. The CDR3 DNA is TGCGCCAGCAGCCAAATGTACCAGCGGGGGGCCTACGAGCAGTACTTC.

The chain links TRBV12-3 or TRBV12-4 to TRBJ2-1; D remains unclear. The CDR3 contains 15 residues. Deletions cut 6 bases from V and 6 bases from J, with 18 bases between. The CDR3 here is CASSAPAGVVNEQFF. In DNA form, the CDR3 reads TGTGCCAGCAGCGCCCCGGCAGGAGTTGTCAATGAGCAGTTCTTC.

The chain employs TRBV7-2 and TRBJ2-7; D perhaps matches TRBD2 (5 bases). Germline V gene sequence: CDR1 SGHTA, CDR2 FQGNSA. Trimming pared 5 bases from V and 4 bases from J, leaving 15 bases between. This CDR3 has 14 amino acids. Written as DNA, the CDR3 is TGTGCCAGCAGCCCTCGAGCGGAGCAATACGAGCAGTACTTC. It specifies CASSPRAEQYEQYF.

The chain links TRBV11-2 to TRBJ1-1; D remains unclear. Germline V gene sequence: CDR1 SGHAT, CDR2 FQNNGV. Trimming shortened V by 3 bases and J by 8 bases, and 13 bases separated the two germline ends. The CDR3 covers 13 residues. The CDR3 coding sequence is TGTGCCAGCAGCTTTAGATATAGAGAGGAAGCTTTCTTT. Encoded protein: CASSFRYREEAFF.

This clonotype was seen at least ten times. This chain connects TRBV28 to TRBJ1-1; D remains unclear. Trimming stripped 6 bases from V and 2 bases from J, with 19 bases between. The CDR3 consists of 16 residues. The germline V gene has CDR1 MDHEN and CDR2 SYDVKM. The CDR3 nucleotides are TGTGCCAGCAGCATCAGCGGGGAGGACGGCAACACTGAAGCTTTCTTT. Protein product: CASSISGEDGNTEAFF.

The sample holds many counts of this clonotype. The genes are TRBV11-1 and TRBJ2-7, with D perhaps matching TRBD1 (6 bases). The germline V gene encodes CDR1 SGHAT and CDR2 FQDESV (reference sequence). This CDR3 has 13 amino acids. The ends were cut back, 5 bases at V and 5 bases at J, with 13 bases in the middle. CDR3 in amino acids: CASSAEQGHEQYF. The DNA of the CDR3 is TGTGCCAGCAGCGCCGAACAGGGCCACGAGCAGTACTTC.

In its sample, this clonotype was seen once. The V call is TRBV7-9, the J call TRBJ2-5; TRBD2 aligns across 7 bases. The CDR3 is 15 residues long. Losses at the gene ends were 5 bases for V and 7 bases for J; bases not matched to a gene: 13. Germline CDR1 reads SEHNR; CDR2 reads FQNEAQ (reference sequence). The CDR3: CASSPRAGASGTQYF. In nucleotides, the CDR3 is TGTGCCAGCAGCCCGAGGGCGGGAGCAAGCGGGACCCAGTACTTC.

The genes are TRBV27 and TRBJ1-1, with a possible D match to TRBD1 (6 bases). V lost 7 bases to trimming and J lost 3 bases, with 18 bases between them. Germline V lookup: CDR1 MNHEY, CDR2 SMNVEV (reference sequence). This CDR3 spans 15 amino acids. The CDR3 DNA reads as TGTGCCAGCACCCGGCATGGGGGCAGTGACACTGAAGCTTTCTTT. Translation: CASTRHGGSDTEAFF.

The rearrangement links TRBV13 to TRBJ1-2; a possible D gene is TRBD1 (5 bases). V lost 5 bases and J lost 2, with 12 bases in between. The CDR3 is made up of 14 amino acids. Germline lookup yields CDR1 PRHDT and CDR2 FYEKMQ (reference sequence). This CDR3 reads CASSEGTWNYGYTF. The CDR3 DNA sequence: TGTGCCAGCAGCGAAGGGACGTGGAACTATGGCTACACCTTC. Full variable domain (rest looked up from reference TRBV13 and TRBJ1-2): AAGVIQSPRHLIKEKRETATLKCYPIPRHDTVYWYQQGPGQDPQFLISFYEKMQSDKGSIPDRFSAQQFSDYHSELNMSSLELGDSALYFCASSEGTWNYGYTFGSGTRLTVV.

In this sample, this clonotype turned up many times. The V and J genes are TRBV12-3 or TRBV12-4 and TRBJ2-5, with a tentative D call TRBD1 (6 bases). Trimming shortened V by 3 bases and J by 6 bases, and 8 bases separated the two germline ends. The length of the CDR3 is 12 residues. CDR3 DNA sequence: TGTGCCAGCAGTTTTCAGGGGCAGACCCAGTACTTC. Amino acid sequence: CASSFQGQTQYF.

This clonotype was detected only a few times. CDR3 amino acids: CASSNLVAGNTEAFF. The DNA for the CDR3 is TGTGCCAGCAGCAACTTGGTGGCCGGGAACACTGAAGCTTTCTTT. The V and J genes are TRBV27 and TRBJ1-1; D not certain. V was cut by 6 bases and J by 1 base, with 15 bases left in between. Germline assignment: CDR1 MNHEY and CDR2 SMNVEV (reference sequence). The CDR3 is 15 amino acids.

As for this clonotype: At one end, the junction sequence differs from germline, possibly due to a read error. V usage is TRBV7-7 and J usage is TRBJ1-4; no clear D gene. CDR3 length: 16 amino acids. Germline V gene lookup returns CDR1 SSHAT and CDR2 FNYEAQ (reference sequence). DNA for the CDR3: TGTGCTAGCAGCGAAGACGACGGCCCCCGAAGCGAAAAACTGTTTTTT. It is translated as CASSEDDGPRSEKLFF.

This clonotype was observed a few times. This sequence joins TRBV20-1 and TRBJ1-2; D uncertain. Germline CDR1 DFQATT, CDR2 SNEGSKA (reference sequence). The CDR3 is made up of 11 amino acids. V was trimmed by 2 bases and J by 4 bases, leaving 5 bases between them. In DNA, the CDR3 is TGCAGTGCTAGATATCTCTATGGCTACACCTTC. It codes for CSARYLYGYTF.

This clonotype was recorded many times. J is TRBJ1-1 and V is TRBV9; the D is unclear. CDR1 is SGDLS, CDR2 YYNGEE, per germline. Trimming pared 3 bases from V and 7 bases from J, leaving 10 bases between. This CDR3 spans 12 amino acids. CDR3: CASSARHREAFF. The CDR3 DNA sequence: TGTGCCAGCAGCGCAAGACATCGTGAAGCTTTCTTT.

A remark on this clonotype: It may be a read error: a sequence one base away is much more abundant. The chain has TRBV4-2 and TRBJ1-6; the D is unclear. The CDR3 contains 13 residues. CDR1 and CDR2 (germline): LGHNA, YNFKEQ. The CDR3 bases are TGTGCCAGCGGCCAAGATTGGAGCTCACCCCTCCACTTT. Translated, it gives CASGQDWSSPLHF.

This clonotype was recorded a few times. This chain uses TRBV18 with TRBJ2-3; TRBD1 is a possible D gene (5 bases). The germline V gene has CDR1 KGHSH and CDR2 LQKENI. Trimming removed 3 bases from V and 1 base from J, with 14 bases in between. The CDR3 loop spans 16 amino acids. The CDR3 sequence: CASSPQSRAGTDTQYF. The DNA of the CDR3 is TGTGCCAGCTCACCCCAGTCCAGGGCCGGCACAGATACGCAGTATTTT.

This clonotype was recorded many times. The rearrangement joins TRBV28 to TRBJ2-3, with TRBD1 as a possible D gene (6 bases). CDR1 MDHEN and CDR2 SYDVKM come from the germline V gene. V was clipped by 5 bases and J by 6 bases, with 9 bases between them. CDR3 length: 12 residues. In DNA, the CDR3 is TGTGCCAGCAGTACCCAGGGGGATACGCAGTATTTT. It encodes CASSTQGDTQYF.

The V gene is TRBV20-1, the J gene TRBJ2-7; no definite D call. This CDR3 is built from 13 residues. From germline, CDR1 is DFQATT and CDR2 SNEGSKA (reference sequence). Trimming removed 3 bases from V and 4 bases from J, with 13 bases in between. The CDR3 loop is CSARGNGLYEQYF. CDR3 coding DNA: TGCAGTGCTAGGGGCAACGGGCTATACGAGCAGTACTTC.

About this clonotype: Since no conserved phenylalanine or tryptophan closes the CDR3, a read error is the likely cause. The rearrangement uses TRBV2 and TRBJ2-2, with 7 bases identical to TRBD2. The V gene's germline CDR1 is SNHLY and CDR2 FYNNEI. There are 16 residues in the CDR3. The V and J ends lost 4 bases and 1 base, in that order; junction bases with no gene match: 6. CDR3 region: CASSGTGTKNTGELFS. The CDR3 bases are TGTGCCAGCAGTGGCACCGGGACTAAGAACACCGGGGAGCTGTTTTCT.

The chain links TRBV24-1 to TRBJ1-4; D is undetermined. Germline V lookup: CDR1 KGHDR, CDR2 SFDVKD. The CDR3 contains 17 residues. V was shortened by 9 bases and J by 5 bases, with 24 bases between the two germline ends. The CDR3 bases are TGTGCCACCTCGGCAGCCAGGACGTCAGAGGGAAATGAAAAACTGTTTTTT. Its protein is CATSAARTSEGNEKLFF.

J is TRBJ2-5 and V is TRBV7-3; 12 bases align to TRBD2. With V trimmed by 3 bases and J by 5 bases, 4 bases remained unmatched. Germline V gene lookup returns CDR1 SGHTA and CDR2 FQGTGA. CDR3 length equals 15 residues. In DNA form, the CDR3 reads TGTGCCAGCAGCTTGACTAGCGGGAGCGATGAGACCCAGTACTTC. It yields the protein CASSLTSGSDETQYF.